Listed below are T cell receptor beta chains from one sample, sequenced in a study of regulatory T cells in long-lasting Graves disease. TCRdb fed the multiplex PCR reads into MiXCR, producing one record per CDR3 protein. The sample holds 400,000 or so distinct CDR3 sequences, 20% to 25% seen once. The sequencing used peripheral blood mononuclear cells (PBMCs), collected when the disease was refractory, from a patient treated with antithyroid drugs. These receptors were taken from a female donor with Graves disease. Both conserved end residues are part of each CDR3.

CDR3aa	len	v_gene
CASSEAGSSYEQYF	14	TRBV6-1
CSVAQSYQETQYF	13	TRBV29-1
CASSLDGIFYNSPLHF	16	TRBV5-5
CASRGQGETGELFF	14	TRBV28
CASSITENTEAFF	13	TRBV19
CAWGEGGLEQETQYF	15	TRBV30
CASSLLGYQETQYF	14	TRBV7-2
CASSLGSGSIRETQYF	16	TRBV7-2
CASSPRQGETEAFF	14	TRBV12-3/TRBV12-4
CASALRGTWWENIQYF	16	TRBV2
CASSPFGPMREQYF	14	TRBV7-2
CASSVVGGSGAEAFF	15	TRBV9
CSTAGLAGTGQYF	13	TRBV7-2
CASSTHVAFF	10	TRBV12-3/TRBV12-4
CATQWENYGYTF	12	TRBV6-1
CASSSRTLGTTSYEQYF	17	TRBV11-2
CASSVSYEQYF	11	TRBV2
CATSEVGGGTQYF	13	TRBV24-1
CASSQTWNTEAFF	13	TRBV5-1
CASTLNYRGTEAFF	14	TRBV12-3/TRBV12-4
CASSPGGGRLETQYF	15	TRBV12-3/TRBV12-4
CASTLGGELFF	11	TRBV30
CASSQGLAGTYEQYF	15	TRBV14
CASSFRWDQETQYF	14	TRBV27
CASSLGPSGEETQYF	15	TRBV11-1
CASSDRGLAKNIQYF	15	TRBV6-1
CASSFGSNTEAFF	13	TRBV7-2
CASSYSGTVTYEQYF	15	TRBV6-2/TRBV6-3
CASSMGGLATNEKLFF	16	TRBV5-5